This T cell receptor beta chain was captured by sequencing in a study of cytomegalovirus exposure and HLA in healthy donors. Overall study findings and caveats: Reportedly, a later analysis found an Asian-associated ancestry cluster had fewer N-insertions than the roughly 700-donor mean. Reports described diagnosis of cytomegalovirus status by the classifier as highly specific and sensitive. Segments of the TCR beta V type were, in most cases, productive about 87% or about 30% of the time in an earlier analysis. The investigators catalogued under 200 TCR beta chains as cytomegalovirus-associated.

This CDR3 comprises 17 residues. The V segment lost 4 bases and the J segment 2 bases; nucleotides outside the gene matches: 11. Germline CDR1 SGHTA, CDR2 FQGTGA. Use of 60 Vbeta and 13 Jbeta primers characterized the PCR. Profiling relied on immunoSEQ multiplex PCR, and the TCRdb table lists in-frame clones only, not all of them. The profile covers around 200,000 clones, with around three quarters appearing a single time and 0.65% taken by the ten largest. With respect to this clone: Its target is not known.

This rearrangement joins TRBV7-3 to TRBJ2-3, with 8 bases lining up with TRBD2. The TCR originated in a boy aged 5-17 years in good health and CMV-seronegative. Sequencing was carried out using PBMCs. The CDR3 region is CASSSVLVAGITDTQYF. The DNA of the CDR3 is TGTGCCAGCAGCTCCGTCCTGGTAGCGGGGATCACAGATACGCAGTATTTT.